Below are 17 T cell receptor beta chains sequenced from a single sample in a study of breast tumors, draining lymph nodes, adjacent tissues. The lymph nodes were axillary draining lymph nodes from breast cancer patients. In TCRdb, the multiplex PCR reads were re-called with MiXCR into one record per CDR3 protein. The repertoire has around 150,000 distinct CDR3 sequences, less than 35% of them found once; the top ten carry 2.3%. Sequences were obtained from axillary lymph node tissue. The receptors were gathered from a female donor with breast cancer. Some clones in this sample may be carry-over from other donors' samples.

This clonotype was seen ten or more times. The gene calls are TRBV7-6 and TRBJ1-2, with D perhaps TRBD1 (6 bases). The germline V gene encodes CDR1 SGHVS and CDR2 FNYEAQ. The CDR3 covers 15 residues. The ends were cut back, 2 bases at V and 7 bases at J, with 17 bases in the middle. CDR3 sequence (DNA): TGTGCCAGCAGCTTATACGGGGGGGGCGCCCTTGGCTACACCTTC. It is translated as CASSLYGGGALGYTF.

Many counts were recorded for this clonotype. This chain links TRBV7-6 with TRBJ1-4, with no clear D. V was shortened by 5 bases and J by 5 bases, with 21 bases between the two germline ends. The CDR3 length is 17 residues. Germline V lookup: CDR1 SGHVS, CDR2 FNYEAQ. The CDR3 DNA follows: TGTGCCAGCAGCCCCAATTTATACACCGAGCCAAATGAAAAACTGTTTTTT. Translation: CASSPNLYTEPNEKLFF. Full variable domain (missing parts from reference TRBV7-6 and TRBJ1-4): GAGVSQSPRYKVTKRGQDVALRCDPISGHVSLYWYRQALGQGPEFLTYFNYEAQQDKSGLPNDRFSAERPEGSISTLTIQRTEQRDSAMYRCASSPNLYTEPNEKLFFGSGTQLSVL.

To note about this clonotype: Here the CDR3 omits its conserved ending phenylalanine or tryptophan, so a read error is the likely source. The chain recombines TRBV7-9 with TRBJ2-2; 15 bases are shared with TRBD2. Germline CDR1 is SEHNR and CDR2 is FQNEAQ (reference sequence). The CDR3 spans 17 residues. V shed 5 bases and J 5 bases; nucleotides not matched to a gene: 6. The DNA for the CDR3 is TGTGCCAGCAGCGTCGGACTAGCGGGGGGGGTAACCGGGGAGCTGTTTCTT. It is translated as CASSVGLAGGVTGELFL.

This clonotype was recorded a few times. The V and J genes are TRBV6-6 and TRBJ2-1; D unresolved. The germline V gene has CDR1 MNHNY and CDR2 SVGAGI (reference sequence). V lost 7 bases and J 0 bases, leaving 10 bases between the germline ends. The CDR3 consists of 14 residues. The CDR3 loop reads CASKPVFSYNEQFF. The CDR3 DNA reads TGTGCCAGCAAACCGGTCTTCTCCTACAATGAGCAGTTCTTC.

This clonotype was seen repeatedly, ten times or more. The CDR3 region has the DNA TGCAGCGCCATGAGCCGGGGGGCTTGGGCCAATCAGCCCCAGCATTTT. This gives the protein CSAMSRGAWANQPQHF. The chain is built from TRBV20-1 and TRBJ1-5; possible D gene TRBD1, 6 bases. The CDR3 length is 16 residues. Germline-derived CDR1 and CDR2 are DFQATT and SNEGSKA (reference sequence).

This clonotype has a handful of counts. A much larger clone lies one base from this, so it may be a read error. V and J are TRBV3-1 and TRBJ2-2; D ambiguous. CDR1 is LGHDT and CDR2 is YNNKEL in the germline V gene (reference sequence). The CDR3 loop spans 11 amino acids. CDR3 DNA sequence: TGTGCCAGCGGCCACACCGGGGAGCTGTTTTTT. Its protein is CASGHTGELFF.

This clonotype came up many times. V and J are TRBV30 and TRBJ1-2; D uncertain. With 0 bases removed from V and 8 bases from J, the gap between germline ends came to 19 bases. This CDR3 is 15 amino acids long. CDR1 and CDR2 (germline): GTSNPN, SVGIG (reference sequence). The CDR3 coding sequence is TGTGCCTGGAGTGTAGTTAACAAACTCCCCCTGGGCTACACCTTC. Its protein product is CAWSVVNKLPLGYTF.

The CDR3 coding sequence is TGCAGTGCCAACAGGGGGCTCGACACTGAAGCTTTCTTT. Translated, it gives CSANRGLDTEAFF. This chain connects TRBV20-1 to TRBJ1-1; TRBD1 matches 9 bases. CDR1 is DFQATT, CDR2 SNEGSKA, per germline (reference sequence). V was pared by 6 bases and J by 3 bases, with 5 bases of the junction left unmatched. This CDR3 comprises 13 residues.

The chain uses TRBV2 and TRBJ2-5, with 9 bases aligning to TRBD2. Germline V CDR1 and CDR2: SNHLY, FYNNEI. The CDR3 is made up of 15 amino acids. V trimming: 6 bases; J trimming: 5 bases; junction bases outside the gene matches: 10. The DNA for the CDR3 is TGTGCCAGCAGGCCCCTAGCGGGGAGGGGTGAGACCCAGTACTTC. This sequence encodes CASRPLAGRGETQYF.

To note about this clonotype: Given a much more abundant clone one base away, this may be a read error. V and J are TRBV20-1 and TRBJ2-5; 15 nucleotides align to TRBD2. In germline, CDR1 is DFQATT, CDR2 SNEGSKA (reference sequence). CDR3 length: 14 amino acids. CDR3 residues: CSAGTSGGQATQYF. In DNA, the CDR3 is TGCAGTGCGGGGACTAGCGGGGGGCAAGCGACCCAGTACTTC.

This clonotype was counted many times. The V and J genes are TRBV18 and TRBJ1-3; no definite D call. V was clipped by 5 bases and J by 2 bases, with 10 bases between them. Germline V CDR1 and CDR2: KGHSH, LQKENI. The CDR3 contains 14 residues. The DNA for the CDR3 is TGTGCCAGCTCAGCCGAAGCTGCTGGAAACACCATATATTTT. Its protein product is CASSAEAAGNTIYF.

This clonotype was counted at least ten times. As DNA, the CDR3 is TGTGCCAGCGCCCGAGGTAATAGCAATCAGCCCCAGCATTTT. Translating gives CASARGNSNQPQHF. The genes are TRBV9 and TRBJ1-5, with unresolved D. Germline-derived CDR1 and CDR2 are SGDLS and YYNGEE. The CDR3 consists of 14 residues. Trimming pared 7 bases from V and 0 bases from J, leaving 11 bases between. Combining the CDR3 with reference TRBV9 and TRBJ1-5 gives the whole variable domain DSGVTQTPKHLITATGQRVTLRCSPRSGDLSVYWYQQSLDQGLQFLIQYYNGEERAKGNILERFSAQQFPDLHSELNLSSLELGDSALYFCASARGNSNQPQHFGDGTRLSIL.

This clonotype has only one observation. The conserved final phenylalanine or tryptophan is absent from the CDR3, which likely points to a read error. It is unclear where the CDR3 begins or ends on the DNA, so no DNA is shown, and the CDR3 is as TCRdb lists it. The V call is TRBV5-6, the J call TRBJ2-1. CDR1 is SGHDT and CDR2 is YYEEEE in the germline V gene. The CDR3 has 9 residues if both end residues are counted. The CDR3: CASSFTRNT.

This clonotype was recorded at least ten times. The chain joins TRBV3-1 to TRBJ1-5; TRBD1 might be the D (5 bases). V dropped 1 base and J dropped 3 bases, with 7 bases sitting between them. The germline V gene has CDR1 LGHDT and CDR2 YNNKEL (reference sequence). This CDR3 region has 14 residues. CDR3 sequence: CASSQGQSNQPQHF. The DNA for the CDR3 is TGTGCCAGCAGCCAAGGACAGTCCAATCAGCCCCAGCATTTT.

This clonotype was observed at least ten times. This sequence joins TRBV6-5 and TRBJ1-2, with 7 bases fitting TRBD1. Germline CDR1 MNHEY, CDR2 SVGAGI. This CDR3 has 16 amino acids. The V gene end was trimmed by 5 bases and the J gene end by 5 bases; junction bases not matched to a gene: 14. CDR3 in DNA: TGTGCCAGCAGTCCCCGGACAGGAGGACGGTTGTATGGCTACACCTTC. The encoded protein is CASSPRTGGRLYGYTF.

CDR3 sequence (DNA): TGTGCCAGCAGCCCTGCCACTGAAGCTTTCTTT. Translating it yields CASSPATEAFF. This chain links TRBV6-6 with TRBJ1-1; D is unresolved. With 6 bases removed from V and 4 bases from J, the gap between germline ends came to 6 bases. This CDR3 has 11 residues. The germline CDR1 and CDR2 sequences are MNHNY and SVGAGI (reference sequence).

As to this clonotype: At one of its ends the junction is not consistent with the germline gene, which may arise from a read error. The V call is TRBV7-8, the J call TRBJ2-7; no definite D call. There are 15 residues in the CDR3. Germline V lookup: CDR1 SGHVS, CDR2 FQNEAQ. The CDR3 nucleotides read TGCGCCAGCAGCTTAAATGGCCGGGCCCCCTTTGAGCAGCACTTC. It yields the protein CASSLNGRAPFEQHF. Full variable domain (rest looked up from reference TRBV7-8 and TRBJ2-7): GAGVSQSPRYKVAKRGQDVALRCDPISGHVSLFWYQQALGQGPEFLTYFQNEAQLDKSGLPSDRFFAERPEGSVSTLKIQRTQQEDSAVYLCASSLNGRAPFEQHFGPGTRLTVT.